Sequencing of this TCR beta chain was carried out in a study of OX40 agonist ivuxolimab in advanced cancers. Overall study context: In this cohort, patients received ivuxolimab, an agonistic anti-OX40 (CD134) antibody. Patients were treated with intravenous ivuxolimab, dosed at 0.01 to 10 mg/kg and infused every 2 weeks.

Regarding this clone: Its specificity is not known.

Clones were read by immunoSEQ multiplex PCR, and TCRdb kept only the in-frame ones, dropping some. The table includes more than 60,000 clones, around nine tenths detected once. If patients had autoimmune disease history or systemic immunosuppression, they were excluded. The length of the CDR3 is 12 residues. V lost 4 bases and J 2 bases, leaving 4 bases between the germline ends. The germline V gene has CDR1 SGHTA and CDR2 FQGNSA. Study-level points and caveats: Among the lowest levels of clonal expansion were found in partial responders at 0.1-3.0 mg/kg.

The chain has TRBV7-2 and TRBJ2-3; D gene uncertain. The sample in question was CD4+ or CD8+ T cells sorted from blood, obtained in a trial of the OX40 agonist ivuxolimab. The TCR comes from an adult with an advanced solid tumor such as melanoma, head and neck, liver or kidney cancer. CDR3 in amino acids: CASSSNTDTQYF. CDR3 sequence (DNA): TGTGCCAGCAGCTCCAACACAGATACGCAGTATTTT. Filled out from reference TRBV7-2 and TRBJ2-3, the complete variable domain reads GAGVSQSPSNKVTEKGKDVELRCDPISGHTALYWYRQSLGQGLEFLIYFQGNSAPDKSGLPSDRFSAERTGGSVSTLTIQRTQQEDSAVYLCASSSNTDTQYFGPGTRLTVL.